These 8 T cell receptor beta chains originate from one sample sequenced in a study of identical twins. TCRdb re-analysed the 5' RACE reads in MiXCR, keeping a single row per CDR3 protein. The table has some 100,000 distinct CDR3 sequences, around 5.5% seen once. Sequencing was carried out using memory T cells sorted from blood. Receptors were obtained from a woman in her forties or fifties in good health.

This clonotype appeared many times. This chain joins TRBV7-8 and TRBJ1-1; D might be TRBD1 (5 bases). The CDR3 runs to 15 residues. Germline values: CDR1 SGHVS, CDR2 FQNEAQ. Deletions cut 5 bases from V and 2 bases from J, with 15 bases between. CDR3 DNA sequence: TGTGCCAGCAGCCCCGGGGGGGTATCAAACACTGAAGCTTTCTTT. Its protein is CASSPGGVSNTEAFF.

In its sample, this clonotype was seen many times. The chain links TRBV4-2 to TRBJ2-2; 8 positions agree with TRBD2. J lost 1 base, V lost 0 bases, and 4 bases had no gene match. The germline V gene has CDR1 LGHNA and CDR2 YNFKEQ. The CDR3 has 17 amino acids. CDR3 DNA sequence: TGTGCCAGCAGCCAAGATCTGACTAGCGTGAACACCGGGGAGCTGTTTTTT. Translated, it gives CASSQDLTSVNTGELFF.

This chain joins TRBV19 and TRBJ2-1; 10 bases map to TRBD2. Germline CDR1 is LNHDA and CDR2 is SQIVND (reference sequence). The J segment lost 13 bases and the V segment lost 5 bases, leaving 11 bases of the junction unmatched. CDR3 size: 14 residues. The CDR3 reads CASSGLTSGAGQFF. CDR3 nucleotides: TGTGCCAGTAGTGGGCTAACTAGCGGGGCGGGCCAGTTCTTC.

This clonotype was seen many times. J is TRBJ2-1 and V is TRBV20-1; 12 positions agree with TRBD2. CDR3 length equals 18 residues. Per the germline V gene, CDR1 is DFQATT and CDR2 is SNEGSKA (reference sequence). V shed 0 bases, J shed 6 bases, and the junction held 12 bases outside the gene matches. CDR3 sequence: CSARDGLAGFKWANEQFF. As DNA, the CDR3 is TGCAGTGCTAGAGACGGACTAGCGGGATTTAAGTGGGCCAATGAGCAGTTCTTC.

This clonotype was recorded at least ten times. The chain joins TRBV11-2 to TRBJ2-2; 9 nucleotides align to TRBD1. Germline lookup yields CDR1 SGHAT and CDR2 FQNNGV. With 3 bases clipped from V and 3 bases from J, the junction kept 5 bases outside the gene matches. The CDR3 is 16 residues long. The CDR3 is CASSLGDRDYTGELFF. The CDR3 DNA reads TGTGCCAGCAGCTTGGGGGACAGGGATTACACCGGGGAGCTGTTTTTT.

In this sample, this clonotype turned up a few times. V gene TRBV6-5 combines with J gene TRBJ2-3; D assignment may be TRBD1 or TRBD2 (5 bases each). Between the trimmed V and J ends, which lost 4 bases and 4 bases, there was a span of 21 bases. Per germline, CDR1 MNHEY and CDR2 SVGAGI. This CDR3 has 17 amino acids. CDR3 loop: CASSWGMRGRIPDTQYF. CDR3 sequence (DNA): TGTGCCAGCAGTTGGGGGATGAGGGGTAGGATTCCAGATACGCAGTATTTT.

This clonotype showed up many times. The chain has TRBV11-2 and TRBJ2-7; D possibly matches TRBD1 or TRBD2 (5 bases each). The V gene lost 3 bases and the J gene lost 1 base, with 13 bases spanning the gap. This CDR3 region has 15 residues. CDR1 SGHAT and CDR2 FQNNGV come from the germline V gene. CDR3 residues: CASSFLRDGSYEQYF. Written as DNA, the CDR3 is TGTGCCAGCAGCTTTCTCCGGGACGGGTCCTACGAGCAGTACTTC.

This clonotype has a handful of counts. This chain connects TRBV20-1 to TRBJ2-7, with D possibly matching TRBD2 (5 bases). This CDR3 has 13 residues. From germline, CDR1 is DFQATT and CDR2 SNEGSKA (reference sequence). V lost 2 bases to trimming and J lost 6 bases, with 14 bases between them. The CDR3 bases are TGCAGTGCTAGAAGGTTAGCGAGGATCGAGCAGTACTTC. Translation: CSARRLARIEQYF.